This T cell receptor (beta chain) derives from a study of blood T cell repertoires in COVID-19. About the research overall: Samples came from the United States, Italy and Spain, spanning acute and convalescent COVID-19. PBMCs, B-cell-depleted T cells, or T cells were the source of the cDNA or gDNA that made up the material.

TCRdb keeps only in-frame clones here, not all; method: immunoSEQ multiplex PCR. The sample yields about 220,000 clones, 85% to 90% seen once. Patients from Seattle were sampled longitudinally, starting during active infection. The sequencing input was peripheral blood. The clonotype comes from a woman between 50 and 59 years old with COVID-19, enrolled during active disease.

In DNA, the CDR3 is TGTGCCTGGAGTGTACTGGGCCTGGCCAAAAACATTCAGTACTTC. It specifies CAWSVLGLAKNIQYF. The chain is built from TRBV30 and TRBJ2-4, with D unresolved. Germline V gene data show CDR1 as GTSNPN and CDR2 as SVGIG (reference sequence). Trimming removed 0 bases at V and 1 base at J, with 10 bases between. This CDR3 contains 15 residues.